Sequencing of this TCR beta chain was carried out in a study of blood T cell repertoires in COVID-19. Study background: Specimens from acute and convalescent COVID-19 originated in the United States, Italy and Spain. Sources were T cells, B-cell-depleted T cells, or PBMCs; the material itself was cDNA or gDNA.

Authors' data handling: Amplification with reference gene primers provided the estimates of nucleated cell counts. Produced via immunoSEQ multiplex PCR; TCRdb's table is partial and in-frame only. V and J calls plus clone size are reproduced from that table; the DNA served to infer D and trimming. This table has some 150,000 clones, under 85% appearing once. Germline V gene data show CDR1 as LGHNA and CDR2 as YNFKEQ. The V end was cut by 2 bases, the J end by 1 base, with 6 bases between. The length of the CDR3 is 15 residues. The clonotype originates from a human donor in a cohort sampled during active COVID-19. The rearrangement links TRBV4-2 to TRBJ2-6; D possibly corresponds to TRBD1 (5 bases). Sequenced material: peripheral blood. The DNA for the CDR3 is TGTGCCAGCAGCCAACCAGGGTCTGGGGCCAACGTCCTGACTTTC. It yields the protein CASSQPGSGANVLTF.